The sequence of this T cell receptor (beta chain) was determined in a study of OX40 agonist ivuxolimab in advanced cancers. The CDR3 extends over 14 amino acids. The germline V gene encodes CDR1 MNHNS and CDR2 SASEGT. Trimming removed 4 bases at V and 7 bases at J, with 14 bases between. The repertoire was sequenced with immunoSEQ multiplex PCR; TCRdb's copy has only in-frame clones and lacks some. This table holds about 81,000 clones, more than 75% found once. This specimen was CD4+ or CD8+ T cells sorted from blood, taken in a trial of the OX40 agonist ivuxolimab. The chain is built from TRBV6-1 and TRBJ1-5, with D uncertain. This clonotype originated in an adult with an advanced solid tumor such as melanoma, head and neck, liver or kidney cancer. CDR3 in amino acids: CASSGLFREQPQHF. CDR3 nucleotide sequence: TGTGCCAGCAGTGGTCTCTTCCGGGAACAGCCCCAGCATTTT.